These 24 T cell receptor beta chains were all obtained from the same sample, sequenced in a study of shared clonotypes between healthy human individuals. Clones were sequenced by immunoSEQ multiplex PCR, and TCRdb holds only the in-frame ones, with some missing. The table shows about 1.5 million clones, with approximately 97% occurring only once. Input material: naive CD4+ T cells sorted from blood. Subset noted: CD45RA+ positively selected. These receptors all come from a man aged 25 to 45 in good health.

About this clone itself: This same CDR3 is encoded by further DNA sequences in the sample. V usage is TRBV18 and J usage is TRBJ2-3; 7 nucleotides match TRBD2. The CDR3 has 14 residues. Trimming cost V 2 bases and J 1 base; bases outside gene matches: 0. The germline V gene encodes CDR1 KGHSH and CDR2 LQKENI. The CDR3 coding sequence is TGTGCCAGCTCACCAGGGGGGGGCACAGATACGCAGTATTTT. It encodes CASSPGGGTDTQYF.

CDR3 DNA sequence: TGCGCCAGCAGCCGGACCGCAGGTCAGGGTGGCGCCTACAATGAGCAGTTCTTC. Its protein is CASSRTAGQGGAYNEQFF. J is TRBJ2-1 and V is TRBV10-1; D is possibly TRBD1 (5 bases). The CDR3 runs to 18 residues. Trimming removed 6 bases at V and 2 bases at J, with 23 bases between. Germline CDR1 reads WNHNN; CDR2 reads SYGVQD (reference sequence).

The chain joins TRBV13 to TRBJ2-7, with 10 bases identical to TRBD1. Germline CDR1 and CDR2: PRHDT and FYEKMQ (reference sequence). The V and J ends lost 6 bases and 4 bases, in that order; junction bases with no gene match: 6. The CDR3 consists of 14 residues. CDR3 sequence reads: CASSPDRGAYEQYF. CDR3 DNA: TGTGCCAGCAGTCCGGACAGGGGGGCGTACGAGCAGTACTTC. Combining the CDR3 with reference TRBV13 and TRBJ2-7 gives the whole variable domain AAGVIQSPRHLIKEKRETATLKCYPIPRHDTVYWYQQGPGQDPQFLISFYEKMQSDKGSIPDRFSAQQFSDYHSELNMSSLELGDSALYFCASSPDRGAYEQYFGPGTRLTVT.

For the CDR3, the DNA is TGTGCCAGTAGTATGACGGGCCAGCCAGAGAAGCCCCAGCATTTT. Encoded protein: CASSMTGQPEKPQHF. The chain joins TRBV19 to TRBJ1-5, with D hard to call. V was cut by 3 bases and J by 8 bases, with 17 bases left in between. The CDR3 consists of 15 residues. From germline, CDR1 is LNHDA and CDR2 SQIVND (reference sequence).

The chain has TRBV28 and TRBJ2-1; 14 bases map to TRBD2. In germline, CDR1 is MDHEN, CDR2 SYDVKM. The CDR3 runs 15 residues. V lost 7 bases to trimming and J lost 6 bases; unmatched junction nucleotides: 5. The DNA for the CDR3 is TGTGCCAGCACCATAGGGACTAGCGGGAGCAATGAGCAGTTCTTC. Its translation: CASTIGTSGSNEQFF.

Here the CDR3 reads CASSPRRGQDYGYTF. The CDR3 coding sequence is TGTGCCAGCAGCCCCCGCAGGGGGCAAGACTATGGCTACACCTTC. The rearrangement links TRBV7-8 to TRBJ1-2; 8 bases match TRBD1. CDR3 size: 15 residues. Germline V gene lookup returns CDR1 SGHVS and CDR2 FQNEAQ. Losses at the gene ends were 5 bases for V and 3 bases for J; bases not matched to a gene: 8. The whole variable domain, remainder taken from reference TRBV7-8 and TRBJ1-2, is GAGVSQSPRYKVAKRGQDVALRCDPISGHVSLFWYQQALGQGPEFLTYFQNEAQLDKSGLPSDRFFAERPEGSVSTLKIQRTQQEDSAVYLCASSPRRGQDYGYTFGSGTRLTVV.

This chain links TRBV5-1 with TRBJ2-5; perhaps TRBD2 as D (6 bases). The CDR3 spans 14 residues. Germline-derived CDR1 and CDR2 are SGHRS and YFSETQ. Trimming shortened V by 7 bases and J by 5 bases, and 18 bases separated the two germline ends. The CDR3 bases are TGCGCCAGCGGGCGGGGAGCCGAACGGGAGACCCAGTACTTC. As protein: CASGRGAERETQYF.

This clone was observed a few times. The chain couples TRBV28 to TRBJ1-1; the D is unclear. The V and J ends lost 6 bases and 6 bases respectively, with 11 bases between them. Germline CDR1 reads MDHEN; CDR2 reads SYDVKM. The CDR3 has 12 amino acids. DNA of the CDR3: TGTGCCAGCAGCTTACCTTCGGCTGAAGCTTTCTTT. It encodes CASSLPSAEAFF.

The chain is built from TRBV10-3 and TRBJ2-5; the D gene is possibly TRBD2 (8 bases). The germline V gene encodes CDR1 ENHRY and CDR2 SYGVKD. V lost 5 bases to trimming and J lost 4 bases, with 17 bases between them. The CDR3 contains 15 residues. Here the CDR3 reads CAISPGLAGGETQYF. The CDR3 coding sequence is TGTGCCATCAGTCCTGGACTAGCAGGGGGAGAGACCCAGTACTTC.

The chain combines TRBV25-1 with TRBJ2-5; no clear D. CDR3 size: 12 residues. Germline CDR1 is MGHDK and CDR2 is SYGVNS. The V gene lost 3 bases and the J gene lost 5 bases, with 7 bases spanning the gap. Here the CDR3 DNA reads TGTGCCAGCAGTGATCTAGGCGAGACCCAGTACTTC. Encoded protein: CASSDLGETQYF.

The chain couples TRBV30 to TRBJ2-5, with 14 bases that match TRBD2. Germline V gene sequence: CDR1 GTSNPN, CDR2 SVGIG (reference sequence). The CDR3 consists of 18 residues. Trimming at V came to 1 base and at J to 4 bases, leaving 11 bases not matched to a gene. The CDR3, as DNA: TGTGCCTGGAGTGAGTCTAAATCGGGACTAGCGGGAGTAGAGACCCAGTACTTC. Protein sequence: CAWSESKSGLAGVETQYF.

The J gene is TRBJ2-6, the V gene TRBV27; 12 bases are a match to TRBD2. V was clipped by 5 bases and J by 2 bases; unmatched bases: 7. The CDR3 consists of 18 residues. Looked up from germline, CDR1 is MNHEY and CDR2 is SMNVEV (reference sequence). The CDR3 coding sequence is TGTGCCAGCAGTCCCTCTAGCGGGAGGGTCACTGGGGCCAACGTCCTGACTTTC. Amino acid sequence: CASSPSSGRVTGANVLTF.

V usage is TRBV7-2 and J usage is TRBJ2-3; TRBD2 aligns across 10 bases. Germline trimming cut 5 bases from V and 3 bases from J; bases unmatched to any gene: 11. This CDR3 is 17 amino acids long. Germline-derived CDR1 and CDR2 are SGHTA and FQGNSA. In DNA, the CDR3 is TGTGCCAGCAGCATATTGACTCTAGCGGGAGAAACAGATACGCAGTATTTT. Translated: CASSILTLAGETDTQYF.

This rearrangement joins TRBV9 to TRBJ2-2; D might be TRBD2 (6 bases). This CDR3 is 16 amino acids long. Germline-derived CDR1 and CDR2 are SGDLS and YYNGEE. V lost 1 base and J lost 2, with 12 bases in between. The CDR3 DNA is TGTGCCAGCAGCGTACCCAGCGGGCTAAACACCGGGGAGCTGTTTTTT. Its protein is CASSVPSGLNTGELFF.

The J gene is TRBJ2-2, the V gene TRBV5-5; TRBD1 matches at 7 bases. J gave up 1 base and V 1 base, and 1 base lay outside the gene matches. The length of the CDR3 is 15 residues. Germline CDR1 SGHKS, CDR2 YYEKEE (reference sequence). The CDR3 bases are TGTGCCAGCAGCTTGAGGGACAGGAACACCGGGGAGCTGTTTTTT. This encodes CASSLRDRNTGELFF.

The chain combines TRBV25-1 with TRBJ2-7; D gene uncertain. The CDR3 covers 11 residues. Trimming removed 6 bases at V and 3 bases at J, with 6 bases between. Germline CDR1 reads MGHDK; CDR2 reads SYGVNS. The CDR3 DNA sequence: TGTGCCAGCAGGGCCCTCTACGAGCAGTACTTC. Encoded protein: CASRALYEQYF.

The chain uses TRBV7-3 and TRBJ2-2; no clear D. Germline V gene data show CDR1 as SGHTA and CDR2 as FQGTGA. V shed 3 bases and J shed 3 bases, with 2 bases lying between them. The CDR3 extends over 12 amino acids. The CDR3 coding sequence is TGTGCCAGCAGCTTCCACACCGGGGAGCTGTTTTTT. It codes for CASSFHTGELFF.

In regard to this clone: Other DNA sequences from this sample encode an identical CDR3 as well. The chain is built from TRBV5-4 and TRBJ2-2; D uncertain. V lost 1 base to trimming and J lost 1 base, with 5 bases between them. Germline loops: CDR1 SGHNT, CDR2 YYREEE (reference sequence). There are 14 residues in the CDR3. The CDR3 nucleotides read TGTGCCAGCAGCTTGAGGCTGAACACCGGGGAGCTGTTTTTT. It specifies CASSLRLNTGELFF.

The genes are TRBV6-6 and TRBJ1-3, with a possible D match to TRBD1 (6 bases). CDR1 is MNHNY and CDR2 is SVGAGI in the germline V gene (reference sequence). Between the trimmed V and J ends, which lost 4 bases and 3 bases, there was a span of 16 bases. The CDR3 length is 16 residues. CDR3 bases: TGTGCCAGCAGTTGGGGGGGCAGGGTAGGTGGAAACACCATATATTTT. Translating it yields CASSWGGRVGGNTIYF.

This chain connects TRBV19 to TRBJ1-5; a possible D gene is TRBD1 (5 bases). CDR1 is LNHDA, CDR2 SQIVND, per germline (reference sequence). Trimming took 4 bases from V and 5 from J, leaving 15 bases between them. CDR3 length: 15 residues. The CDR3 reads CASSREDGGYQPQHF. As DNA, the CDR3 is TGTGCCAGTAGTAGGGAGGATGGGGGATATCAGCCCCAGCATTTT.

V and J are TRBV6-6 and TRBJ2-1; D is possibly TRBD2 (5 bases). Germline V gene lookup returns CDR1 MNHNY and CDR2 SVGAGI (reference sequence). This CDR3 is 14 amino acids long. Trimming pared 0 bases from V and 15 bases from J, leaving 18 bases between. The CDR3 coding sequence is TGTGCCAGCAGTTACTCTGGGGAGTCCCCTCGAGGGTTCTTC. This codes for CASSYSGESPRGFF.

The chain is built from TRBV6-6 and TRBJ1-5; D remains ambiguous. The V gene lost 2 bases and the J gene lost 5 bases, with 4 bases spanning the gap. Germline lookup yields CDR1 MNHNY and CDR2 SVGAGI (reference sequence). The CDR3 extends over 12 amino acids. The CDR3 DNA sequence: TGTGCCAGCAGTTACAATGATCAGCCCCAGCATTTT. It codes for CASSYNDQPQHF.

CDR3 sequence reads: CASSDPGTEAFF. The CDR3, as DNA: TGTGCCAGCAGCGATCCGGGAACTGAAGCTTTCTTT. This chain links TRBV6-5 with TRBJ1-1; D unresolved. The germline CDR1 and CDR2 sequences are MNHEY and SVGAGI. Trimming left V 6 bases short and J 5 bases short, with 10 bases between. There are 12 residues in the CDR3.

The rearrangement uses TRBV28 and TRBJ1-3; TRBD1 matches at 7 bases. Per the germline V gene, CDR1 is MDHEN and CDR2 is SYDVKM. J lost 4 bases, V lost 6 bases, and 6 bases had no gene match. The CDR3 is 14 residues long. This CDR3 is CASRKTGSGNTIYF. The CDR3, as DNA: TGTGCCAGCAGAAAGACAGGGTCAGGAAACACCATATATTTT.